The present T cell receptor (beta chain) was sequenced within a study of graft-versus-host responses after intestinal transplantation. Profiled with immunoSEQ multiplex PCR; TCRdb holds only in-frame clones, not every one. This table has about 98,000 clones, roughly 88% appearing once. This clone was seen only a few times. CDR1 and CDR2 from the germline V gene are SGHNT and YYREEE (reference sequence). V lost 4 bases to trimming and J lost 1 base, with 14 bases between them. The CDR3 is made up of 16 amino acids. This clonotype originated in a human patient who received an intestinal transplant, so some T cells may come from the graft donor. Sequences were derived from PBMCs, sampled 255 days after intestinal transplant. V is TRBV5-4 and J is TRBJ2-2, with D perhaps matching TRBD2 (8 bases). The CDR3 loop reads CASSRGLAGNTGELFF. Written as DNA, the CDR3 is TGTGCCAGCAGCAGGGGGCTAGCGGGGAACACCGGGGAGCTGTTTTTT.